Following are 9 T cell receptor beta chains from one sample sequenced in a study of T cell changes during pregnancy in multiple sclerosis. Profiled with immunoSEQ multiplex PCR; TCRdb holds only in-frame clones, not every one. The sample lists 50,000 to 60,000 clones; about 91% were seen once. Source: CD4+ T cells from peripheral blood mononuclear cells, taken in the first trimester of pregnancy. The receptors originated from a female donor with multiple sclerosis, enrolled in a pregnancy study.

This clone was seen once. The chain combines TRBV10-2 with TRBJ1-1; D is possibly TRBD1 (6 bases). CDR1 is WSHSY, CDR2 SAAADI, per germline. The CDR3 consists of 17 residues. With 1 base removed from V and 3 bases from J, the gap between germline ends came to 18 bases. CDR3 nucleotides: TGCGCCAGCAGTGAGTTGGGAACAGGGAGAGTCTACACTGAAGCTTTCTTT. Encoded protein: CASSELGTGRVYTEAFF.

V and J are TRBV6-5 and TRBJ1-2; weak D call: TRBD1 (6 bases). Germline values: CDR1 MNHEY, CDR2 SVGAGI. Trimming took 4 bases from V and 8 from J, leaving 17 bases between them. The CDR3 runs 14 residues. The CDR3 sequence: CASSLTTGPGGYTF. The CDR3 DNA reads TGTGCCAGCAGTTTAACGACAGGCCCGGGGGGCTACACCTTC.

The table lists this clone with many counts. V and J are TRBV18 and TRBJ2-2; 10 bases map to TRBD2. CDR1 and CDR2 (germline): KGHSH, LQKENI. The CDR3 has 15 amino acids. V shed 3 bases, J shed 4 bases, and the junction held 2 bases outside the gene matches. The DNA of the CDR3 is TGTGCCAGCTCACCGGCTAGCGGGGGCACCGGGGAGCTGTTTTTT. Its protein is CASSPASGGTGELFF.

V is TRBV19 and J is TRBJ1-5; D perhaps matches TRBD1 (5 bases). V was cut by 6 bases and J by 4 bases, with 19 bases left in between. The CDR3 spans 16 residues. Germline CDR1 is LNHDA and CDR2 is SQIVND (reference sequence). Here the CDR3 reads CASSRGRAGQNQPQHF. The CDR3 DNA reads TGTGCCAGTAGCCGTGGTCGTGCGGGGCAAAATCAGCCCCAGCATTTT.

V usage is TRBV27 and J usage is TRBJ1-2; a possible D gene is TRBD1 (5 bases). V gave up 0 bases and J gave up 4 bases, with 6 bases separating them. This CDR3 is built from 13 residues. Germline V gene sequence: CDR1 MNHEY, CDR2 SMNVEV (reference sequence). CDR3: CASSLSTAYGYTF. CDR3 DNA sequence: TGTGCCAGCAGTTTATCGACAGCCTATGGCTACACCTTC.

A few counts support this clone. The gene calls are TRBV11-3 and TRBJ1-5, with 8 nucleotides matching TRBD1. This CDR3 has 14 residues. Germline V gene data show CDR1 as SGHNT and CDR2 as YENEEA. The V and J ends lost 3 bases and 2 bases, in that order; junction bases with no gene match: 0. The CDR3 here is CASSLGQGNQPQHF. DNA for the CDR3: TGTGCCAGCAGCTTGGGACAGGGCAATCAGCCCCAGCATTTT.

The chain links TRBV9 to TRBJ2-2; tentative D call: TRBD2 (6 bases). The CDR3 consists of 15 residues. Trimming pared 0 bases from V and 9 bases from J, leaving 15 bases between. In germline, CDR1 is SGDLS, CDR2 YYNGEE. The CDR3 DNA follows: TGTGCCAGCAGCGTAGACACTAGCCCACAACGGGAGCTGTTTTTT. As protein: CASSVDTSPQRELFF.

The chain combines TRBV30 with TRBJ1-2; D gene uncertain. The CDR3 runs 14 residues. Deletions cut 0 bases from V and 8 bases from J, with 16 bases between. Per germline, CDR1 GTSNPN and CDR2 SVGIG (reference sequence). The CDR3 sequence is CAWSVRRRGSGYTF. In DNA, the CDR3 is TGTGCCTGGAGTGTCCGCCGCAGAGGGTCCGGCTACACCTTC.

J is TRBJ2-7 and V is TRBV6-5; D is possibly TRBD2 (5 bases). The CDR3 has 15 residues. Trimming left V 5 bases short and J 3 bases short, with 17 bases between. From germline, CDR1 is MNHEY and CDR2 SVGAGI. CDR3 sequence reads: CASSLLRGSSYEQYF. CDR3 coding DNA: TGTGCCAGCAGTCTCCTCCGAGGGTCTAGCTACGAGCAGTACTTC.